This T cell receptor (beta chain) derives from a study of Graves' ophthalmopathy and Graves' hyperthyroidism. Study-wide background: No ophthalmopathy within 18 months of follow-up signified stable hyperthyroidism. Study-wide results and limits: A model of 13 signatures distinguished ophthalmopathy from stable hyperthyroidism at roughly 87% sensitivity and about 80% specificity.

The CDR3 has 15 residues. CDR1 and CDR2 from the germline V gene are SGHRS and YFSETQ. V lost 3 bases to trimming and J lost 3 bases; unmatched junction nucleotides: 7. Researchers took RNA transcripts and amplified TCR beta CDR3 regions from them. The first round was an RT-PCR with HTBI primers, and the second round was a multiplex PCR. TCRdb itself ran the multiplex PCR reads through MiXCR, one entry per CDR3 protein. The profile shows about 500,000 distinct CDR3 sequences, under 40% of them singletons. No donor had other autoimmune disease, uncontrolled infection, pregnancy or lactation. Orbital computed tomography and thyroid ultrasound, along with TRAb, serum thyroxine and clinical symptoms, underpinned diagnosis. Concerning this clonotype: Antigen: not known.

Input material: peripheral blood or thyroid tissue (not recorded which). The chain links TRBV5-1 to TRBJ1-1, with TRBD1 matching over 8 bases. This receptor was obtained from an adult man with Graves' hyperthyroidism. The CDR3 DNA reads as TGCGCCAGCAGCTCCCTACGGACAGGGTACACTGAAGCTTTCTTT. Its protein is CASSSLRTGYTEAFF.